The 22 T cell receptor beta chains below come from one sample, sequenced in a study of blood T cell repertoires in COVID-19. The repertoire was sequenced with immunoSEQ multiplex PCR; TCRdb's copy has only in-frame clones and lacks some. The data show roughly 230,000 clones, 80% to 90% seen once. Sequencing input: PBMCs or T cells enriched from blood (not recorded which). The receptors stem from a woman in her forties or fifties who had been exposed to COVID-19.

This chain joins TRBV6-2 or TRBV6-3 and TRBJ1-6; the D is unclear. Germline V gene lookup returns CDR1 MNHEY and CDR2 SVGEGT. There are 14 residues in the CDR3. The V end was cut by 2 bases, the J end by 10 bases, with 12 bases between. The CDR3 region is CASSYAGIESPLHF. The CDR3 nucleotides read TGTGCCAGCAGTTACGCGGGGATCGAGTCACCCCTCCACTTT.

About this clone: Within the sample, other DNA sequences also encode this same CDR3. The CDR3 loop reads CASSAGLSGNTIYF. Here the CDR3 DNA reads TGTGCCAGCAGTGCAGGGTTATCTGGAAACACCATATATTTT. This rearrangement joins TRBV25-1 to TRBJ1-3, with a tentative D call TRBD1 (5 bases). The CDR3 loop spans 14 amino acids. V was clipped by 4 bases and J by 1 base, with 8 bases between them. Germline CDR1 is MGHDK and CDR2 is SYGVNS.

The V call is TRBV7-3, the J call TRBJ1-4; D call uncertain. V was clipped by 6 bases and J by 0 bases, with 11 bases between them. CDR3 length: 15 residues. CDR1 SGHTA and CDR2 FQGTGA come from the germline V gene. The CDR3 sequence is CASSLVGATNEKLFF. The DNA of the CDR3 is TGTGCCAGCAGTTTAGTCGGTGCAACTAATGAAAAACTGTTTTTT.

The chain couples TRBV19 to TRBJ1-5; TRBD1 matches at 7 bases. This CDR3 comprises 13 residues. Germline CDR1 is LNHDA and CDR2 is SQIVND (reference sequence). The junction had 2 bases not matched to a gene; V was cut back by 5 bases and J by 4 bases. The CDR3 DNA reads TGTGCCAGTAGTTCGACAGGGAATCAGCCCCAGCATTTT. As protein: CASSSTGNQPQHF.

CDR3 region: CASSKGSDRNIQYF. The CDR3 DNA sequence: TGTGCCAGCTCCAAAGGGTCTGACAGGAACATTCAGTACTTC. The chain carries TRBV18 and TRBJ2-4, with a tentative D call TRBD1 (6 bases). Trimming cost V 6 bases and J 7 bases, with 16 bases left between them. The germline V gene has CDR1 KGHSH and CDR2 LQKENI. CDR3 size: 14 residues.

This clone was seen a handful of times. CDR3 bases: TGCGCCAGCTCCTTCCAGGGGGCTAATGAAAAACTGTTTTTT. Amino acid sequence: CASSFQGANEKLFF. J is TRBJ1-4 and V is TRBV5-1; TRBD1 aligns across 7 bases. V trimming: 7 bases; J trimming: 3 bases; junction bases outside the gene matches: 6. Germline CDR1 is SGHRS and CDR2 is YFSETQ. CDR3 size: 14 residues. The whole variable domain, remainder taken from reference TRBV5-1 and TRBJ1-4, is KAGVTQTPRYLIKTRGQQVTLSCSPISGHRSVSWYQQTPGQGLQFLFEYFSETQRNKGNFPGRFSGRQFSNSRSEMNVSTLELGDSALYLCASSFQGANEKLFFGSGTQLSVL.

V usage is TRBV7-2 and J usage is TRBJ1-6; D gene ambiguous. The V end lost 1 base, the J end lost 15 bases, and 10 bases lay between the germline ends. In germline, CDR1 is SGHTA, CDR2 FQGNSA. The CDR3 is 12 residues long. Written as DNA, the CDR3 is TGTGCCAGCAGCTTAGGGGGAGGGCGCCTCCACTTT. Protein: CASSLGGGRLHF.

This chain links TRBV7-9 with TRBJ1-1; a weak D match, TRBD1 (5 bases). The CDR3 is made up of 14 amino acids. V lost 4 bases to trimming and J lost 1 base, with 10 bases between them. Germline V CDR1 and CDR2: SEHNR, FQNEAQ (reference sequence). The CDR3 DNA is TGTGCCAGCAGCTCGATAAGGGGGAACACTGAAGCTTTCTTT. This encodes CASSSIRGNTEAFF.

The chain is built from TRBV3-1 (or the pseudogene TRBV3-2) and TRBJ1-2, with unresolved D. CDR1 is LGHDT and CDR2 is YNNKEL in the germline V gene (reference sequence). CDR3 length: 14 residues. V lost 0 bases to trimming and J lost 8 bases, with 13 bases between them. The CDR3, as DNA: TGTGCCAGCAGCCAAGAAGACGGGTTTAACGGCTACACCTTC. It encodes CASSQEDGFNGYTF.

The CDR3 reads CASSRAAGNTIYF. The CDR3 bases are TGTGCCAGCAGCCGTGCGGCTGGAAACACCATATATTTT. This chain joins TRBV12-3 or TRBV12-4 and TRBJ1-3; no clear D. The CDR3 runs to 13 residues. Trimming left V 6 bases short and J 2 bases short, with 8 bases between.

The J gene is TRBJ2-1, the V gene TRBV19; D may be TRBD1 (5 bases). The CDR3 runs 13 residues. Germline lookup yields CDR1 LNHDA and CDR2 SQIVND (reference sequence). The V gene lost 5 bases and the J gene lost 7 bases, with 12 bases spanning the gap. The CDR3 DNA reads as TGTGCCAGTAGTGACAGCAACGGAAATGAGCAGTTCTTC. Protein sequence: CASSDSNGNEQFF.

This chain links TRBV6-5 with TRBJ2-3, with D uncertain. This CDR3 region has 15 residues. From germline, CDR1 is MNHEY and CDR2 SVGAGI. The V end lost 0 bases, the J end lost 0 bases, and 7 bases lay between the germline ends. CDR3 nucleotides: TGTGCCAGCAGTTACTCGAGTCCTAGCACAGATACGCAGTATTTT. It is translated as CASSYSSPSTDTQYF.

The chain has TRBV28 and TRBJ1-2, with 9 bases identical to TRBD1. The CDR3 consists of 14 residues. In germline, CDR1 is MDHEN, CDR2 SYDVKM. V gave up 1 base and J gave up 8 bases; unmatched junction bases: 5. Written as DNA, the CDR3 is TGTGCCAGCAGTTTATCTGGGACAGGGTTCGGCTACACCTTC. This gives the protein CASSLSGTGFGYTF.

V gene TRBV2 combines with J gene TRBJ2-2; no firm D call. The V end was cut by 4 bases, the J end by 7 bases, with 10 bases between. Germline values: CDR1 SNHLY, CDR2 FYNNEI. This CDR3 has 13 residues. CDR3 in amino acids: CASSVRSDGELFF. The CDR3 DNA follows: TGTGCCAGCAGTGTGCGGAGCGACGGGGAGCTGTTTTTT. The complete variable domain, with remaining parts taken from reference TRBV2 and TRBJ2-2, reads EPEVTQTPSHQVTQMGQEVILRCVPISNHLYFYWYRQILGQKVEFLVSFYNNEISEKSEIFDDQFSVERPDGSNFTLKIRSTKLEDSAMYFCASSVRSDGELFFGEGSRLTVL.

The rearrangement uses TRBV7-2 and TRBJ1-1, with D unresolved. Deletions cut 8 bases from V and 10 bases from J, with 11 bases between. This CDR3 is 10 amino acids long. The germline V gene has CDR1 SGHTA and CDR2 FQGNSA. DNA of the CDR3: TGTGCCAGCGTCGGGGAGGTAGCTTTCTTT. It yields the protein CASVGEVAFF. The full variable domain, its missing parts supplied by reference TRBV7-2 and TRBJ1-1, is GAGVSQSPSNKVTEKGKDVELRCDPISGHTALYWYRQSLGQGLEFLIYFQGNSAPDKSGLPSDRFSAERTGGSVSTLTIQRTQQEDSAVYLCASVGEVAFFGQGTRLTVV.

This chain joins TRBV5-1 and TRBJ1-1; the D is unclear. CDR3 length equals 14 residues. Trimming stripped 7 bases from V and 2 bases from J, with 15 bases between. Germline loops: CDR1 SGHRS, CDR2 YFSETQ. CDR3 amino acids: CASALNSGNTEAFF. CDR3 coding DNA: TGCGCCAGCGCCCTAAATTCAGGAAACACTGAAGCTTTCTTT. The full variable domain, in which reference TRBV5-1 and TRBJ1-1 provide the parts outside the CDR3, is KAGVTQTPRYLIKTRGQQVTLSCSPISGHRSVSWYQQTPGQGLQFLFEYFSETQRNKGNFPGRFSGRQFSNSRSEMNVSTLELGDSALYLCASALNSGNTEAFFGQGTRLTVV.

CDR3 loop: CAWSPNSMITEAFF. CDR3 DNA: TGTGCCTGGAGTCCCAACTCAATGATCACTGAAGCTTTCTTT. The gene calls are TRBV30 and TRBJ1-1; D gene unclear. Trimming left V 2 bases short and J 4 bases short, with 14 bases between. CDR1 and CDR2 (germline): GTSNPN, SVGIG (reference sequence). The CDR3 runs 14 residues.

This clone came up a few times. The chain couples TRBV6-6 to TRBJ1-5; D not certain. Per the germline V gene, CDR1 is MNHNY and CDR2 is SVGAGI (reference sequence). V lost 6 bases to trimming and J lost 11 bases, with 14 bases between them. The CDR3 is made up of 12 amino acids. DNA for the CDR3: TGTGCCAGCAGCGACCCCCCGGGATCCCAGCATTTT. Encoded protein: CASSDPPGSQHF.

The gene calls are TRBV7-2 and TRBJ1-2; 11 bases match TRBD1. J gave up 6 bases and V 6 bases, and 6 bases lay outside the gene matches. The CDR3 consists of 14 residues. The germline gives CDR1 SGHTA, CDR2 FQGNSA. The CDR3 nucleotides are TGTGCCAGCAGGGGAGGACAGGGGGCTGATGGCTACACCTTC. Amino acids: CASRGGQGADGYTF.

The J gene is TRBJ1-5, the V gene TRBV16, with unresolved D. Germline CDR1 and CDR2: KGHSY and FQNENV. The V end lost 4 bases, the J end lost 2 bases, and 15 bases lay between the germline ends. This CDR3 has 16 amino acids. In nucleotides, the CDR3 is TGTGCCAGCAGCCCCTCCGGACCGGAGGGCAATCAGCCCCAGCATTTT. Protein sequence: CASSPSGPEGNQPQHF.

CDR3 amino acids: CASSLESSQPQHF. The CDR3 coding sequence is TGTGCCAGCAGCTTAGAGTCGAGTCAGCCCCAGCATTTT. The chain joins TRBV11-2 to TRBJ1-5; D not certain. Trimming removed 0 bases at V and 6 bases at J, with 6 bases between. The germline V gene encodes CDR1 SGHAT and CDR2 FQNNGV. This CDR3 contains 13 residues.

The chain has TRBV6-5 and TRBJ1-1; unclear D gene. The CDR3 consists of 15 residues. Trimming cost V 6 bases and J 1 base, with 15 bases left between them. Germline V lookup: CDR1 MNHEY, CDR2 SVGAGI. As DNA, the CDR3 is TGTGCCAGCAGGGGAGCTTGGGTGGGGAACACTGAAGCTTTCTTT. This encodes CASRGAWVGNTEAFF.